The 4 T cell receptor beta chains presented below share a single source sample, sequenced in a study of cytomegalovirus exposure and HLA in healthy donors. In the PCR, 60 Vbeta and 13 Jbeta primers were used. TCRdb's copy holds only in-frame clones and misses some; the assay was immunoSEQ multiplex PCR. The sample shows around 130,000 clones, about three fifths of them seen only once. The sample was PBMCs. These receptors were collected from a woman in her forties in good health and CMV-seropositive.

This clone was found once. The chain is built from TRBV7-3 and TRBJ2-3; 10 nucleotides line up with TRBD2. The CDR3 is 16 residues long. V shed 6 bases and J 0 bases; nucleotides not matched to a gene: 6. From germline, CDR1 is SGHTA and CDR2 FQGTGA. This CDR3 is CASSHGLAVSTDTQYF. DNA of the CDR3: TGTGCCAGCAGTCATGGACTAGCGGTAAGCACAGATACGCAGTATTTT.

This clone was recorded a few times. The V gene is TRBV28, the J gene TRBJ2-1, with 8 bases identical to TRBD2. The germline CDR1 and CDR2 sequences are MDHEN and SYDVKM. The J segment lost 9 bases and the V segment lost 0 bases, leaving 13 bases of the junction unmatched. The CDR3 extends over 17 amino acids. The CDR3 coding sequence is TGTGCCAGCAGTTTATGGTCAATGGGACTAGTTAACGGTGAGCAGTTCTTC. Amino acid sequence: CASSLWSMGLVNGEQFF.

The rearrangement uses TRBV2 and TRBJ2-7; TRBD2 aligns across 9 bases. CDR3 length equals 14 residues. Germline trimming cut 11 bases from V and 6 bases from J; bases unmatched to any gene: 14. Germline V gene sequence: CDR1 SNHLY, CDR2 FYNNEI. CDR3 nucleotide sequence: TGTGCCTGCTCCTATAGCGGGAGCATGGCCGAGCAGTACTTC. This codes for CACSYSGSMAEQYF.

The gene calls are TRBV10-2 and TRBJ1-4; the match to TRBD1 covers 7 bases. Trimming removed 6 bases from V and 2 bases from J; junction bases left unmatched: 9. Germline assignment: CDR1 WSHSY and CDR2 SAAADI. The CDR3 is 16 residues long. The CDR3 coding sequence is TGCGCCAGCAGCAAACAAACAGGGGCTACTAATGAAAAACTGTTTTTT. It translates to CASSKQTGATNEKLFF.